The present T cell receptor (beta chain) was sequenced within a study of vaccination effects on CD4 cells after COVID-19. Study summary: Two doses of BNT162b2 or mRNA-1273 vaccine were administered to participants. Findings and limits, study-wide: Clones of infection and vaccine origin contracted markedly late after vaccination.

Worth noting for this clone: Its antigen remains unidentified.

This CDR3 is 13 amino acids long. The V end lost 5 bases, the J end lost 8 bases, and 15 bases lay between the germline ends. Germline CDR1 and CDR2: LGHDT and YNNKEL (reference sequence). Viral peptide pools were used in the ViraFEST assay to expand antigen-specific CD4+ T cells, and sequencing came afterward. With 10 days of culture completed, CD4+ T cells were isolated. None of these healthy vaccinees had been infected with SARS-CoV-2 before vaccination. Only in-frame clones appear in the TCRdb table, and some are missing; sequencing was by immunoSEQ multiplex PCR. Of 62,000 or so clones listed, around 80% are singletons.

This TCR came from a human donor who received a COVID-19 vaccine. The chain joins TRBV3-1 (or the pseudogene TRBV3-2) to TRBJ2-5; possibly TRBD1 or TRBD2 for D (5 bases each). The sequencing here drew on CD4+ T cells from PBMCs cultured with SARS-CoV-2 spike peptides, taken before COVID-19 vaccination. CDR3 loop: CASSTRDGATQYF. The CDR3 nucleotides are TGTGCCAGCAGCACTCGGGACGGCGCCACCCAGTACTTC.